The 26 T cell receptor beta chains listed next were all sequenced from one sample in a study of cytomegalovirus exposure and HLA in healthy donors. Using immunoSEQ multiplex PCR, the repertoire was profiled, and TCRdb retains in-frame clones only, with some absent. This table holds some 170,000 clones, roughly 86% found once. Sequencing used PBMCs. These receptors all come from a woman between 18 and 29 years old in good health and CMV-seropositive.

The chain carries TRBV29-1 and TRBJ2-1; D possibly corresponds to TRBD2 (6 bases). CDR3 length: 15 residues. Trimming cost V 1 base and J 2 bases, with 12 bases left between them. Germline loops: CDR1 SQVTM, CDR2 ANQGSEA. CDR3 residues: CSVEGIRGTYNEQFF. CDR3 nucleotides: TGCAGCGTTGAAGGTATACGGGGGACCTACAATGAGCAGTTCTTC.

This rearrangement joins TRBV2 to TRBJ2-1; tentatively, D is TRBD2 (6 bases). CDR3 size: 15 residues. Germline values: CDR1 SNHLY, CDR2 FYNNEI. V was shortened by 5 bases and J by 0 bases, with 11 bases between the two germline ends. The chain's CDR3 is CASSKRVDSYNEQFF. The CDR3 DNA follows: TGTGCCAGCAGTAAGCGGGTCGACTCCTACAATGAGCAGTTCTTC.

CDR3 sequence: CASSSVPGLHTGELFF. The CDR3 nucleotides are TGTGCCAGCAGCTCCGTTCCGGGACTACATACCGGGGAGCTGTTTTTT. The rearrangement joins TRBV13 to TRBJ2-2; 7 nucleotides line up with TRBD2. CDR1 and CDR2 (germline): PRHDT, FYEKMQ (reference sequence). This CDR3 region has 16 residues. The ends lost 4 bases at V and 5 bases at J; junction bases unmatched: 10. The full variable domain, rest sourced from reference TRBV13 and TRBJ2-2, is AAGVIQSPRHLIKEKRETATLKCYPIPRHDTVYWYQQGPGQDPQFLISFYEKMQSDKGSIPDRFSAQQFSDYHSELNMSSLELGDSALYFCASSSVPGLHTGELFFGEGSRLTVL.

This chain joins TRBV25-1 and TRBJ2-5; D is possibly TRBD1 (5 bases). V was trimmed by 1 base and J by 6 bases, leaving 6 bases between them. This CDR3 spans 12 amino acids. Germline V gene data show CDR1 as MGHDK and CDR2 as SYGVNS. CDR3 nucleotide sequence: TGTGCCAGCAGTGAATGGGGCAAGACCCAGTACTTC. Its translation is CASSEWGKTQYF. Full variable domain (remainder filled in from reference TRBV25-1 and TRBJ2-5): EADIYQTPRYLVIGTGKKITLECSQTMGHDKMYWYQQDPGMELHLIHYSYGVNSTEKGDLSSESTVSRIRTEHFPLTLESARPSHTSQYLCASSEWGKTQYFGPGTRLLVL.

The chain recombines TRBV19 with TRBJ1-5; TRBD1 matches 11 bases. V was pared by 5 bases and J by 5 bases, with 2 bases of the junction left unmatched. Germline values: CDR1 LNHDA, CDR2 SQIVND (reference sequence). The CDR3 covers 14 residues. The CDR3 spells CASSSGQGDQPQHF. The CDR3, as DNA: TGTGCCAGTAGTTCGGGACAGGGGGATCAGCCCCAGCATTTT.

This clone was recorded only once. This chain uses TRBV7-8 with TRBJ2-5, with a tentative D call TRBD1 (6 bases). There are 13 residues in the CDR3. Trimming removed 4 bases at V and 5 bases at J, with 11 bases between. Germline V gives CDR1 SGHVS, CDR2 FQNEAQ. CDR3 sequence (DNA): TGTGCCAGCAGCTCCTTTACAGGGGAGACCCAGTACTTC. Translating it yields CASSSFTGETQYF.

The gene calls are TRBV5-6 and TRBJ2-1, with 7 nucleotides matching TRBD1. The CDR3 is made up of 14 amino acids. Germline V gene data show CDR1 as SGHDT and CDR2 as YYEEEE. Germline trimming cut 3 bases from V and 2 bases from J; bases unmatched to any gene: 2. The CDR3: CASSYGTAYNEQFF. Here the CDR3 DNA reads TGTGCCAGCAGCTACGGGACAGCCTACAATGAGCAGTTCTTC.

The CDR3 loop is CAWSELAGLYEQYF. Here the CDR3 DNA reads TGTGCCTGGAGTGAGCTAGCGGGACTCTACGAGCAGTACTTC. This rearrangement joins TRBV30 to TRBJ2-7; 9 bases are a match to TRBD2. Germline trimming cut 1 base from V and 3 bases from J; bases unmatched to any gene: 4. The CDR3 is made up of 14 amino acids. Germline assignment: CDR1 GTSNPN and CDR2 SVGIG (reference sequence).

V usage is TRBV7-9 and J usage is TRBJ2-7; the D gene is possibly TRBD2 (6 bases). Looked up from germline, CDR1 is SEHNR and CDR2 is FQNEAQ (reference sequence). Trimming removed 5 bases at V and 1 base at J, with 18 bases between. The CDR3 has 16 residues. The CDR3 nucleotides read TGTGCCAGCAGCCACGGGACTTCACGGATTTCCTACGAGCAGTACTTC. It codes for CASSHGTSRISYEQYF.

V gene TRBV15 combines with J gene TRBJ2-7, with a weak D call TRBD2 (7 bases). Per the germline V gene, CDR1 is LNHNV and CDR2 is YYDKDF (reference sequence). Trimming removed 3 bases at V and 5 bases at J, with 11 bases between. This CDR3 has 13 amino acids. DNA for the CDR3: TGTGCCACCAGCAGGGCGGGGGCTCACGAGCAGTACTTC. It yields the protein CATSRAGAHEQYF.

Only one count was recorded for this clone. The chain employs TRBV27 and TRBJ2-2; D unclear. Trimming removed 3 bases from V and 1 base from J, with 6 bases in between. CDR3 length: 14 amino acids. The germline CDR1 and CDR2 sequences are MNHEY and SMNVEV (reference sequence). In nucleotides, the CDR3 is TGTGCCAGCAGTTTTTCAATGAACACCGGGGAGCTGTTTTTT. Encoded protein: CASSFSMNTGELFF.

The chain is built from TRBV7-9 and TRBJ2-7; TRBD2 might be the D (5 bases). The CDR3 extends over 12 amino acids. The V and J ends lost 5 bases and 11 bases respectively, with 16 bases between them. Germline CDR1 and CDR2: SEHNR and FQNEAQ (reference sequence). This chain's CDR3 is CASSPGSQSEYF. In DNA form, the CDR3 reads TGTGCCAGCAGCCCGGGAAGCCAATCGGAGTACTTC.

The chain has TRBV18 and TRBJ1-5; D gene uncertain. This CDR3 is built from 15 residues. CDR1 and CDR2 from the germline V gene are KGHSH and LQKENI. V was shortened by 3 bases and J by 5 bases, with 14 bases between the two germline ends. Here the CDR3 DNA reads TGTGCCAGCTCACCGGCCCCCCACGGAGATCAGCCCCAGCATTTT. It translates to CASSPAPHGDQPQHF.

The chain employs TRBV6-1 and TRBJ2-1; maybe TRBD2 (6 bases). This CDR3 is 15 amino acids long. CDR1 and CDR2 (germline): MNHNS, SASEGT. Between the trimmed V and J ends, which lost 2 bases and 4 bases, there was a span of 12 bases. The CDR3 loop is CASSERPGGYNEQFF. The CDR3 region has the DNA TGTGCCAGCAGTGAAAGGCCTGGGGGGTACAATGAGCAGTTCTTC.

V and J are TRBV5-6 and TRBJ1-2; D is ambiguous. V lost 0 bases to trimming and J lost 4 bases, with 7 bases between them. Germline V gene lookup returns CDR1 SGHDT and CDR2 YYEEEE. The length of the CDR3 is 13 residues. The CDR3 bases are TGTGCCAGCAGCTTGGACACAGCCTATGGCTACACCTTC. This encodes CASSLDTAYGYTF.

This chain uses TRBV4-1 with TRBJ2-7; D call uncertain. This CDR3 has 14 amino acids. The germline V gene has CDR1 MGHRA and CDR2 YSYEKL. V was clipped by 1 base and J by 5 bases, with 12 bases between them. The CDR3 bases are TGCGCCAGCAGCCAAGTGGCCCCCCAGGACGAGCAGTACTTC. Protein sequence: CASSQVAPQDEQYF.

The rearrangement uses TRBV28 and TRBJ2-4, with TRBD2 identical over 7 bases. Trimming took 2 bases from V and 5 from J; bases not matched to a gene: 0. The CDR3 contains 13 residues. From germline, CDR1 is MDHEN and CDR2 SYDVKM. The CDR3 sequence: CASSLLAENIQYF. The CDR3 nucleotides are TGTGCCAGCAGTTTACTAGCGGAAAACATTCAGTACTTC.

The rearrangement links TRBV15 to TRBJ2-7; the D gene is possibly TRBD2 (7 bases). Looked up from germline, CDR1 is LNHNV and CDR2 is YYDKDF (reference sequence). This CDR3 has 14 amino acids. V was shortened by 5 bases and J by 5 bases, with 16 bases between the two germline ends. CDR3 loop: CATSSRGGANEQYF. CDR3 nucleotide sequence: TGTGCCACCAGCTCCCGAGGGGGGGCCAACGAGCAGTACTTC.

Only one count was recorded for this clone. The chain couples TRBV5-1 to TRBJ2-3; 8 bases fit TRBD2. CDR3 length equals 13 residues. The V gene's germline CDR1 is SGHRS and CDR2 YFSETQ. V lost 0 bases to trimming and J lost 14 bases; unmatched junction nucleotides: 8. The CDR3 bases are TGCGCCAGCAGCTTGGAAGTAGCGGGATATCCGTATTTT. It yields the protein CASSLEVAGYPYF.

Concerning this clone itself: A junction boundary mismatches the germline segment, possibly from a read error. The rearrangement joins TRBV7-9 to TRBJ1-2, with 8 bases lining up with TRBD1. The CDR3 extends over 15 amino acids. The germline gives CDR1 SEHNR, CDR2 FQNEAQ (reference sequence). CDR3 protein: CASTLGQGLNYGYTF. CDR3 DNA sequence: TGTGCCAGCACCTTAGGACAGGGTTTGAACTATGGCTACACCTTC.

This rearrangement joins TRBV5-1 to TRBJ2-1; maybe TRBD1 (5 bases). V dropped 2 bases and J dropped 0 bases, with 24 bases sitting between them. CDR3 length equals 20 residues. Looked up from germline, CDR1 is SGHRS and CDR2 is YFSETQ. The CDR3 sequence is CASSFQPQGSAASSYNEQFF. The CDR3 DNA sequence: TGCGCCAGCAGCTTCCAGCCCCAGGGCTCTGCGGCCAGCTCCTACAATGAGCAGTTCTTC. Variable domain in full (rest from reference TRBV5-1 and TRBJ2-1): KAGVTQTPRYLIKTRGQQVTLSCSPISGHRSVSWYQQTPGQGLQFLFEYFSETQRNKGNFPGRFSGRQFSNSRSEMNVSTLELGDSALYLCASSFQPQGSAASSYNEQFFGPGTRLTVL.

V usage is TRBV7-9 and J usage is TRBJ2-7; 9 nucleotides align to TRBD2. V shed 2 bases and J 5 bases; nucleotides not matched to a gene: 4. CDR1 SEHNR and CDR2 FQNEAQ come from the germline V gene (reference sequence). The CDR3 is made up of 14 amino acids. The CDR3 bases are TGTGCCAGCAGCTTATCGGCTAGCGGGAACGAGCAGTACTTC. It specifies CASSLSASGNEQYF.

The V call is TRBV18, the J call TRBJ2-1, with 7 positions matching TRBD1. V was pared by 0 bases and J by 6 bases, with 8 bases of the junction left unmatched. The germline gives CDR1 KGHSH, CDR2 LQKENI. The CDR3 runs to 16 residues. CDR3 amino acids: CASSPPGQRVPNEQFF. CDR3 in DNA: TGTGCCAGCTCACCACCGGGACAGAGAGTCCCCAATGAGCAGTTCTTC.

In DNA, the CDR3 is TGTGCCTGGAGTATCCAACTGGAGCAGTACTTC. It is translated as CAWSIQLEQYF. The J gene is TRBJ2-7, the V gene TRBV30; no clear D. V shed 2 bases and J shed 7 bases, with 9 bases lying between them. The CDR3 covers 11 residues. Germline values: CDR1 GTSNPN, CDR2 SVGIG (reference sequence).

This sequence joins TRBV30 and TRBJ1-4; D possibly corresponds to TRBD1 (5 bases). Germline CDR1 and CDR2: GTSNPN and SVGIG (reference sequence). CDR3 length: 15 residues. The ends were cut back, 6 bases at V and 6 bases at J, with 20 bases in the middle. The CDR3 here is CACYTAGQGDEKLFF. CDR3 DNA: TGTGCCTGCTATACCGCGGGGCAAGGGGATGAAAAACTGTTTTTT.

The CDR3 bases are TGTGCCAGCAGCTCAACCATTCTGCGAAATACGCAGTATTTT. It codes for CASSSTILRNTQYF. The J gene is TRBJ2-3, the V gene TRBV11-2; D is unresolved. The V gene's germline CDR1 is SGHAT and CDR2 FQNNGV. This CDR3 region has 14 residues. V was shortened by 4 bases and J by 7 bases, with 15 bases between the two germline ends.